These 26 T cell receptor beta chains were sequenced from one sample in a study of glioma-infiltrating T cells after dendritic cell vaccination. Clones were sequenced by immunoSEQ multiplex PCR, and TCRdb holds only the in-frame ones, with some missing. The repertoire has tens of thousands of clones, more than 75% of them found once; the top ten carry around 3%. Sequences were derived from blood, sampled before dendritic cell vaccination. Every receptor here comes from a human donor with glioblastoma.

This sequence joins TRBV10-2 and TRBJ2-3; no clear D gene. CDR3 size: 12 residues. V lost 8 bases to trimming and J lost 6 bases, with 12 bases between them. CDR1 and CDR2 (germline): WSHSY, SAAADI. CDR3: CASFFPPDTQYF. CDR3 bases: TGCGCCAGCTTTTTTCCTCCGGATACGCAGTATTTT.

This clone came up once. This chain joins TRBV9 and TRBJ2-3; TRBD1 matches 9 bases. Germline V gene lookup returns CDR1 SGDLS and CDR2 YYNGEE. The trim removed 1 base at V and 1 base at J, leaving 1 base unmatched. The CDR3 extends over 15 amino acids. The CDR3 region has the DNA TGTGCCAGCAGCGTACGACAGGGGGGCACAGATACGCAGTATTTT. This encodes CASSVRQGGTDTQYF.

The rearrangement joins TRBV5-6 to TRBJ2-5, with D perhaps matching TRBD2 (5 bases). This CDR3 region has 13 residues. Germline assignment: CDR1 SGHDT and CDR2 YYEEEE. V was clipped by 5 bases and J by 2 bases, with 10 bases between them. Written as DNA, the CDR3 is TGTGCCAGCAGACGGACTTTACAAGAGACCCAGTACTTC. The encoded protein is CASRRTLQETQYF.

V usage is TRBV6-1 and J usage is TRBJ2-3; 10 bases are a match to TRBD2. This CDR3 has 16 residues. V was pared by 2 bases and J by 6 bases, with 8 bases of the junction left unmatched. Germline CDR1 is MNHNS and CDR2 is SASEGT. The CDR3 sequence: CASSELRGLARDTQYF. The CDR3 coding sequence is TGTGCCAGCAGTGAATTGAGGGGACTAGCGAGGGATACGCAGTATTTT.

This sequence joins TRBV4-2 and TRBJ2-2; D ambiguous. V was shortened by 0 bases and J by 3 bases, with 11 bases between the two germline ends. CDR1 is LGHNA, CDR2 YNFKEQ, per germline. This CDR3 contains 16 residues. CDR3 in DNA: TGTGCCAGCAGCCAAGATTTCCCCCCCTACACCGGGGAGCTGTTTTTT. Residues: CASSQDFPPYTGELFF.

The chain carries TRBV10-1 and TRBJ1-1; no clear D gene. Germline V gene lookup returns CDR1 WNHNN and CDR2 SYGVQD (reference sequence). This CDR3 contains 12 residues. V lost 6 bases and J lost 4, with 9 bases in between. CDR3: CASSPSGTEAFF. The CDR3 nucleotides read TGCGCCAGCAGCCCCTCGGGCACTGAAGCTTTCTTT.

The CDR3 sequence is CASSQGDSPLHF. CDR3 sequence (DNA): TGTGCCAGCAGTCAGGGTGATTCACCCCTCCACTTT. The chain joins TRBV6-5 to TRBJ1-6; TRBD1 is a possible D gene (5 bases). In germline, CDR1 is MNHEY, CDR2 SVGAGI. Trimming cost V 5 bases and J 8 bases, with 7 bases left between them. The CDR3 is 12 residues long.

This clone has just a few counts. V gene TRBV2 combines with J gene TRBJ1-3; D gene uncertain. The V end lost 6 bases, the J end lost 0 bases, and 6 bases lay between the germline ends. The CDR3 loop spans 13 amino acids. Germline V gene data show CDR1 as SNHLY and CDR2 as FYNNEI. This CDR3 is CASRATSGNTIYF. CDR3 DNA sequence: TGTGCCAGCAGGGCCACCTCTGGAAACACCATATATTTT.

DNA of the CDR3: TGTGCCAGCAGCTATGACAGCTACACCGGGGAGCTGTTTTTT. Its translation is CASSYDSYTGELFF. This chain uses TRBV7-6 with TRBJ2-2, with D possibly matching TRBD1 (5 bases). Germline assignment: CDR1 SGHVS and CDR2 FNYEAQ. V lost 4 bases and J 3 bases, leaving 9 bases between the germline ends. This CDR3 contains 14 residues.

CDR3 sequence reads: CASSPLSRAYGYTF. The CDR3 DNA reads as TGTGCCAGCAGTCCGCTGTCGAGGGCCTATGGCTACACCTTC. The chain carries TRBV27 and TRBJ1-2; the D is unclear. The CDR3 length is 14 residues. The V end was cut by 5 bases, the J end by 4 bases, with 14 bases between. The V gene's germline CDR1 is MNHEY and CDR2 SMNVEV (reference sequence).

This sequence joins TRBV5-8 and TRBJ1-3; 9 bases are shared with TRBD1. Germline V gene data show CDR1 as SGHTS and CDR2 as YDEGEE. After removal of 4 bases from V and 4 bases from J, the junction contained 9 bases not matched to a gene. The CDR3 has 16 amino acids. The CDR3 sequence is CASSLWTGDGGNTIYF. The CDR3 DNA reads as TGTGCCAGCAGCCTCTGGACAGGGGATGGAGGAAACACCATATATTTT.

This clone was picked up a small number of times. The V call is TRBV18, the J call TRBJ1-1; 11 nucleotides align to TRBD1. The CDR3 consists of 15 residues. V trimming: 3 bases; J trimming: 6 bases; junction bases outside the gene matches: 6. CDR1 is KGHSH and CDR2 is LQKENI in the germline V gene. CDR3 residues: CASSPGQGAIAEAFF. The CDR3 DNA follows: TGTGCCAGCTCACCCGGACAGGGGGCGATAGCTGAAGCTTTCTTT.

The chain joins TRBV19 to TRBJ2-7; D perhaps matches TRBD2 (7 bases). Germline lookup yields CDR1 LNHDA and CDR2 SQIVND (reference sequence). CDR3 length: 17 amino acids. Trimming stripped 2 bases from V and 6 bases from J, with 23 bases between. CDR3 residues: CASSIYGGQHQGGEQYF. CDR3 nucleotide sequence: TGTGCCAGTAGTATATACGGGGGGCAGCACCAGGGAGGCGAGCAGTACTTC.

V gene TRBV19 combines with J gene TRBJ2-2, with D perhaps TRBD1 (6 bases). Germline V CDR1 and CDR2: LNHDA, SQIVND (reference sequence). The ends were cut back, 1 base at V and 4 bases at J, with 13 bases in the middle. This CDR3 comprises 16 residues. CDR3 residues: CASSIVGGRGTGELFF. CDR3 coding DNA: TGTGCCAGTAGTATAGTAGGGGGAAGGGGCACCGGGGAGCTGTTTTTT.

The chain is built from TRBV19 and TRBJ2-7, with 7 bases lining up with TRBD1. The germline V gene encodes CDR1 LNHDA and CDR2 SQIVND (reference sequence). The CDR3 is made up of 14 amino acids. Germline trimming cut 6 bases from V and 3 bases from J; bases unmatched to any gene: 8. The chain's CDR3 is CASSLPGTVYEQYF. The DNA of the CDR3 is TGTGCCAGTAGCCTACCCGGGACAGTCTACGAGCAGTACTTC.

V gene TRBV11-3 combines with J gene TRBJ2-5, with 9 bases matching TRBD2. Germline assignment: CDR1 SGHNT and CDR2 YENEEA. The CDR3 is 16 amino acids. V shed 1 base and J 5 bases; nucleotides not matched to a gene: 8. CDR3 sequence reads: CASSLGVAGVLETQYF. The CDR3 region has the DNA TGTGCCAGCAGCTTAGGGGTAGCGGGAGTCCTTGAGACCCAGTACTTC.

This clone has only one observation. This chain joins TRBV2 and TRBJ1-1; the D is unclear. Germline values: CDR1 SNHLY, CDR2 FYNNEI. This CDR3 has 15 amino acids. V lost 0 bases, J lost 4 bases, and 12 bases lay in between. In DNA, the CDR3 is TGTGCCAGCAGTGAAGCGAGGTCCGGTGGCACTGAAGCTTTCTTT. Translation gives CASSEARSGGTEAFF.

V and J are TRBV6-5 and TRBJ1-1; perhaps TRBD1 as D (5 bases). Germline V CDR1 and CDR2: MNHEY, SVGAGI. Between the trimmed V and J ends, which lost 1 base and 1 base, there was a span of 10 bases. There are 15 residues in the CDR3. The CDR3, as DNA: TGTGCCAGCAGTTACTGGCCAGGGCCGAACACTGAAGCTTTCTTT. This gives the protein CASSYWPGPNTEAFF.

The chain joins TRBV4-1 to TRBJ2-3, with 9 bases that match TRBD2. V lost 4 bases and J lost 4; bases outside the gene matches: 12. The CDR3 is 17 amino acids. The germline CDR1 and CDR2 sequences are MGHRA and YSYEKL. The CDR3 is CASSRSPGGGAPDTQYF. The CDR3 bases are TGCGCCAGCAGCCGATCCCCCGGCGGGGGGGCCCCAGATACGCAGTATTTT.

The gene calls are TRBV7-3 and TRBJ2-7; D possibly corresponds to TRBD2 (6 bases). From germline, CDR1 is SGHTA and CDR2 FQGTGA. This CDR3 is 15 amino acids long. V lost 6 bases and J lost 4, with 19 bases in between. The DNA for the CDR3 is TGTGCCAGCAGTGCCGGAGCTAGCGCCGTGTACGAGCAGTACTTC. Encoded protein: CASSAGASAVYEQYF.

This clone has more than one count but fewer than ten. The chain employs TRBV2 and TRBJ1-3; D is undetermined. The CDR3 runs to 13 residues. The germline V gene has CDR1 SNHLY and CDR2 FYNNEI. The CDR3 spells CANTRESGNTIYF. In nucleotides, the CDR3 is TGTGCTAACACGAGGGAATCCGGAAACACCATATATTTT.

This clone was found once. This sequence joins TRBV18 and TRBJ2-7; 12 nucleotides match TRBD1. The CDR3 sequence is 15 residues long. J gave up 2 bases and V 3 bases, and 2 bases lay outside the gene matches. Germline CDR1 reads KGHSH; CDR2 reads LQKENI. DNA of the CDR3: TGTGCCAGCTCACCTGGGACAGGGGGCACCTACGAGCAGTACTTC. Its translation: CASSPGTGGTYEQYF.

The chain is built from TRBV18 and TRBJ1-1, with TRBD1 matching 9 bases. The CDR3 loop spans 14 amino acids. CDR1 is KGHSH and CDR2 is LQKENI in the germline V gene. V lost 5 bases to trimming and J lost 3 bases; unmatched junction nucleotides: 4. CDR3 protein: CASSARTGDTEAFF. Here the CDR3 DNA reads TGTGCCAGCTCAGCCCGGACAGGGGACACTGAAGCTTTCTTT. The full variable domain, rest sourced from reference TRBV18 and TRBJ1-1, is NAGVMQNPRHLVRRRGQEARLRCSPMKGHSHVYWYRQLPEEGLKFMVYLQKENIIDESGMPKERFSAEFPKEGPSILRIQQVVRGDSAAYFCASSARTGDTEAFFGQGTRLTVV.

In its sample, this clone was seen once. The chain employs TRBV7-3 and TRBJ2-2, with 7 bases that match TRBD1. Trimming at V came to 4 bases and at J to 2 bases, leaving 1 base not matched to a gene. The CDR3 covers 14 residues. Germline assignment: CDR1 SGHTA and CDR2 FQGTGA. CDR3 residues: CASSWTGNTGELFF. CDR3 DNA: TGTGCCAGCAGCTGGACAGGAAACACCGGGGAGCTGTTTTTT. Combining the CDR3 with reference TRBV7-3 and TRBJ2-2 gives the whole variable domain GAGVSQTPSNKVTEKGKYVELRCDPISGHTALYWYRQSLGQGPEFLIYFQGTGAADDSGLPNDRFFAVRPEGSVSTLKIQRTERGDSAVYLCASSWTGNTGELFFGEGSRLTVL.

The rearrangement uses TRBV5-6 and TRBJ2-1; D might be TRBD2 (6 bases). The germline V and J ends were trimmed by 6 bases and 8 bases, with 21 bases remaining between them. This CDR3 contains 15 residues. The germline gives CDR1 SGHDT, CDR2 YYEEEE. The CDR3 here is CASTMGRGKGYEQFF. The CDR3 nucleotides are TGTGCCAGCACCATGGGGCGGGGAAAGGGCTATGAGCAGTTCTTC.

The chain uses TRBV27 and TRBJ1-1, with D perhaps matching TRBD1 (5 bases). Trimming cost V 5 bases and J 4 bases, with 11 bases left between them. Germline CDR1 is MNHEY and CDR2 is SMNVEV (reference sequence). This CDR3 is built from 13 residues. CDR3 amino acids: CASSRSGITEAFF. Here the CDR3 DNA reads TGTGCCAGCAGTAGGTCAGGGATCACTGAAGCTTTCTTT.